These T cell receptor beta chains were read from a single sample in a study of blood T cell repertoires in COVID-19. The repertoire was sequenced with immunoSEQ multiplex PCR; TCRdb's copy has only in-frame clones and lacks some. The table shows about 220,000 clones, with approximately 84% occurring only once. Material for sequencing was peripheral blood. The receptor source for this set is a man aged 50-60 years who had recovered from COVID-19. The CDR3 runs from the conserved cysteine through the conserved F or W.

j_gene,v_gene,CDR3aa
TRBJ2-1,TRBV9,CASSPPLLAGGLLYNEQFF
TRBJ1-4,TRBV28,CASSLLAGAQEKLFF
TRBJ1-6,TRBV28,CASTSAAGYNSPLHF
TRBJ2-1,TRBV28,CASIPEGQGRYNEQFF
TRBJ1-5,TRBV30,CAWSVALTGRSNQPQHF
TRBJ2-7,TRBV29-1,CSVRTGNHEQYF
TRBJ2-1,TRBV19,CASRASGRQSYNEQFF
TRBJ1-2,TRBV27,CASSPRGYGYTF
TRBJ2-7,TRBV28,CASSLQGLRYEQYF
TRBJ1-3,TRBV7-2,CASSLIREDTIYF
TRBJ1-2,TRBV30,CAWNGHPNYGYTF
TRBJ2-5,TRBV18,CASSPNWGPQETQYF
TRBJ2-3,TRBV7-2,CASSSDNRGTSTDTQYF
TRBJ1-2,TRBV5-1,CASSTGQGNYGYTF
TRBJ2-6,TRBV4-1,CASSRLGVGANVLTF
TRBJ2-1,TRBV11-3,CASSLDSKNEQFF
TRBJ1-3,TRBV6-5,CATRGVISGNTIYF
TRBJ2-7,TRBV27,CASSFTPGAPTYEQYF
TRBJ2-3,TRBV25-1,CASSESKLAERIDTQYF
TRBJ1-1,TRBV2,CANSGTGNTEAFF
TRBJ2-7,TRBV4-1,CASSRKRGTDYEQYF
TRBJ1-3,TRBV7-9,CASSATGTGVDTIYF
TRBJ1-1,TRBV18,CASSPYRQNTEAFF
TRBJ1-1,TRBV19,CASSIEGLATEAFF
TRBJ2-7,TRBV5-1,CASSWTGAGTEQYF
TRBJ2-7,TRBV6-6,CASSYYRDRLSGQYF
TRBJ2-1,TRBV4-1,CASSPLTSGLTYNEQFF
TRBJ2-1,TRBV5-1,CASSLQGKGRVNEQFF
TRBJ2-5,TRBV4-1,CASSGGVGLAGPETQYF
TRBJ1-2,TRBV19,CASREGGNYGYTF
TRBJ2-5,TRBV19,CASSKTSAGGETQYF
TRBJ2-1,TRBV18,CASSPEQGSGIRSYNEQFF
TRBJ1-1,TRBV21-1,CARRGGAASLEAFF
TRBJ2-5,TRBV2,CASRGQVTRDGQYF
TRBJ1-1,TRBV28,CASSTGGVITEAFF
TRBJ2-2,TRBV27,CASSLWLQGGAGELFF
TRBJ2-1,TRBV10-1,CASSESTSVSYNEQFF
TRBJ1-2,TRBV30,CAWSRQANYGYTF
TRBJ1-5,TRBV10-3,CAISESQILWSNQPQHF
TRBJ2-7,TRBV19,CASSPQSGEQYF
TRBJ1-4,TRBV7-9,CASSSQGAGGEKLFF
TRBJ2-7,TRBV28,CASIPVGGSSYEQYF
TRBJ2-1,TRBV7-9,CASSIPSGSSYNEQFF
TRBJ2-7,TRBV27,CASSFRTSGSSEQYF
TRBJ1-5,TRBV7-6,CASSLYPVGGSNQPQHF
TRBJ1-2,TRBV4-1,CASSQVRRQGFFGYTF
TRBJ1-5,TRBV5-1,CASSLAGLSNQPQHF
TRBJ2-1,TRBV28,CASSPMTSGSFDEQFF
TRBJ2-3,TRBV5-1,CASSSRDSSTDTQYF